This TCR beta chain was profiled in a study of T cell responses to AZD1222 COVID-19 vaccine. Study information: Pooled samples include second doses given at about 4 or 12 weeks.

Using immunoSEQ multiplex PCR, the repertoire was profiled, and TCRdb retains in-frame clones only, with some absent. Altogether 120,000 to 150,000 clones are present, about 88% being singletons, with the ten largest covering around 4.9%. The CDR3 runs 14 residues. V lost 0 bases and J 1 base, leaving 6 bases between the germline ends. The germline gives CDR1 GTSNPN, CDR2 SVGIG (reference sequence). The rearrangement joins TRBV30 to TRBJ2-2; no firm D call. Sequencing was performed on peripheral blood, taken on day 0 of AZD1222 vaccination. This TCR came from an adult in good health. The CDR3 loop is CAWSVRRNTGELFF. Written as DNA, the CDR3 is TGTGCCTGGAGTGTACGCAGGAACACCGGGGAGCTGTTTTTT.